A selection of T cell receptor beta chains follows, all from one sample in a study of blood T cells in healthy people across ages. TCRdb reprocessed the 5' RACE reads via MiXCR and lists one record per CDR3 protein. Here the sample spans about 1.1 million distinct CDR3 sequences, around two fifths being singletons. The sample taken for sequencing was blood. These receptors all come from a man aged 18 to 30 in good health. The CDR3 runs from the conserved cysteine through the conserved F or W. The D gene is left open where the match is weak. Size tells how often a clone was seen (once, few, many) or the class of an expanded clone, and some rows leave it out.

v_call	d_call	clone_size	j_call	cdr3_aa	cdr3_nt
TRBV6-6	-	few	TRBJ1-5	CASSYGDSNQPQHF	TGTGCCAGCAGTTACGGGGATAGCAATCAGCCCCAGCATTTT
TRBV29-1	-	-	TRBJ2-7	CSVDMDGGEQYF	TGCAGCGTTGACATGGACGGGGGCGAGCAGTACTTC
TRBV4-2	TRBD1	-	TRBJ1-1	CASSLTSSDRGRTEAFF	TGTGCCAGCAGCCTTACTTCCTCCGACAGGGGGAGAACTGAAGCTTTCTTT
TRBV18	-	-	TRBJ1-4	CASSPEGGGEKLFF	TGTGCCAGCTCACCGGAGGGAGGTGGTGAAAAACTGTTTTTT
TRBV6-6	TRBD1	few	TRBJ1-4	CASRTRTGGLEKLFF	TGTGCCAGCAGGACCCGGACAGGGGGGTTAGAAAAACTGTTTTTT
TRBV5-1	-	-	TRBJ1-1	CASSLLPSNTEAFF	TGCGCCAGCAGCCTCCTACCTAGTAACACTGAAGCTTTCTTT
TRBV12-3/TRBV12-4	TRBD1	many	TRBJ1-2	CASSLGQGNLAGYTF	TGTGCCAGCAGTTTAGGACAGGGCAACCTCGCTGGCTACACCTTC
TRBV6-1	TRBD1	once	TRBJ1-1	CASSEEQGAGGTEAFF	TGTGCCAGCAGTGAAGAACAGGGGGCCGGGGGCACTGAAGCTTTCTTT
TRBV4-3	-	-	TRBJ1-1	CASSQHFALSVGARGNTEAFF	TGCGCCAGCAGCCAACATTTCGCACTTTCGGTGGGGGCTAGAGGGAACACTGAAGCTTTCTTT
TRBV29-1	TRBD2	-	TRBJ2-1	CSVVIRGGKAIRNEQFF	TGCAGCGTTGTGATTCGGGGGGGGAAGGCCATACGCAATGAGCAGTTCTTC
TRBV5-1	-	few	TRBJ1-6	CASSSQGPYNSPLHF	TGCGCCAGCAGCTCCCAGGGGCCCTATAATTCACCCCTCCACTTT
TRBV20-1	-	few	TRBJ1-4	CSAQVMGENEKLFF	TGCAGTGCTCAGGTGATGGGTGAGAATGAAAAACTGTTTTTT
TRBV6-6	TRBD1	-	TRBJ2-3	CACSYSKTRTGKDTQYF	TGTGCCTGCAGTTACTCGAAGACTCGGACAGGGAAGGATACGCAGTATTTT
TRBV4-3	-	-	TRBJ1-3	CASSQDYGVHSGNTIYF	TGCGCCAGCAGCCAAGATTACGGGGTCCACTCTGGAAACACCATATATTTT
TRBV20-1	-	few	TRBJ2-1	CSASGLAGNEQFF	TGCAGTGCTAGTGGTCTAGCTGGCAATGAGCAGTTCTTC
TRBV29-1	-	few	TRBJ1-2	CSVEETTESNYGYTF	TGCAGCGTTGAAGAGACGACAGAGTCTAACTATGGCTACACCTTC
TRBV7-9	-	few	TRBJ1-1	CASEDNTEAFF	TGTGCCAGCGAAGACAACACTGAAGCTTTCTTT
TRBV7-2	-	-	TRBJ1-1	CASSFPVRTEAFF	TGTGCCAGCAGCTTTCCAGTTAGGACTGAAGCTTTCTTT
TRBV28	-	-	TRBJ1-5	CASSGRARRIQPQHF	TGTGCCAGCAGTGGCCGGGCCAGGCGTATTCAGCCCCAGCATTTT
TRBV3-1	TRBD2	-	TRBJ2-3	CASSQGAGGITDTQYF	TGTGCCAGCAGCCAAGGGGCGGGGGGGATCACAGATACGCAGTATTTT
TRBV30	-	-	TRBJ1-5	CAWTPTYREKGNQPQHF	TGTGCCTGGACCCCAACCTACAGGGAGAAGGGGAATCAGCCCCAGCATTTT
TRBV28	-	-	TRBJ2-3	CASSLGGFEEDTQYF	TGTGCCAGCAGTTTAGGAGGGTTTGAAGAAGATACGCAGTATTTT
TRBV28	-	few	TRBJ1-4	CASRYFWTAEKLFF	TGTGCCAGCAGATACTTCTGGACAGCTGAAAAACTGTTTTTT
TRBV4-3	TRBD1	-	TRBJ2-5	CASSHQTGPQETQYF	TGCGCCAGCAGCCACCAGACAGGGCCCCAAGAGACCCAGTACTTC
TRBV18	-	few	TRBJ1-5	CASSPQAVSNQPQHF	TGTGCCAGCTCACCACAAGCAGTTAGCAATCAGCCCCAGCATTTT
TRBV15	-	many	TRBJ2-3	CATSRAGPDTQYF	TGTGCCACCAGCAGAGCAGGGCCAGATACGCAGTATTTT
TRBV5-1	-	-	TRBJ1-1	CASSLEDGNTEAFF	TGCGCCAGCAGCTTGGAGGACGGGAACACTGAAGCTTTCTTT
TRBV7-9	TRBD1	few	TRBJ1-1	CASSINRGLNTEAFF	TGTGCCAGCAGCATCAACAGGGGCCTGAACACTGAAGCTTTCTTT
TRBV7-2	-	-	TRBJ2-6	CASSVNFGANVLTF	TGTGCCAGCAGCGTTAACTTTGGGGCCAACGTCCTGACTTTC
TRBV12-3/TRBV12-4	-	few	TRBJ2-7	CASSFRGGAAYEQYF	TGTGCCAGCAGTTTTAGGGGCGGGGCGGCCTACGAGCAGTACTTC
TRBV7-6	-	-	TRBJ1-3	CASSLEVDVSGNTIYF	TGTGCCAGCAGCTTAGAGGTGGATGTCTCTGGAAACACCATATATTTT
TRBV20-1	TRBD2	-	TRBJ2-7	CTGRTSGHNEQYF	TGCACCGGCCGGACTAGCGGCCACAATGAGCAGTACTTC
TRBV7-2	-	-	TRBJ1-1	CASSPRGGELQAFF	TGTGCCAGCAGCCCTCGAGGGGGTGAGTTGCAAGCTTTCTTT
TRBV5-1	-	-	TRBJ1-4	CASSQTGAPQNEKLFF	TGCGCCAGCAGCCAGACAGGTGCGCCCCAAAATGAAAAACTGTTTTTT
TRBV6-1	-	few	TRBJ1-2	CASSEETGLYGYTF	TGTGCCAGCAGTGAAGAGACAGGCCTCTATGGCTACACCTTC
TRBV6-6	-	-	TRBJ2-5	CASRQPDRHRSEETQYF	TGTGCCAGCAGGCAACCCGACAGACACCGATCAGAAGAGACCCAGTACTTC
TRBV7-3	-	-	TRBJ2-3	CASSLSRDPGSDTQYF	TGTGCCAGCAGCTTAAGCCGGGACCCAGGCTCAGATACGCAGTATTTT
TRBV20-1	-	many	TRBJ1-2	CSARDIVGGSYGYTF	TGCAGTGCTAGAGATATAGTTGGAGGTTCCTATGGCTACACCTTC
TRBV6-2/TRBV6-3	TRBD2	-	TRBJ2-1	CASRLAGNNEQFF	TGTGCCAGCAGGTTAGCGGGGAACAATGAGCAGTTCTTC
TRBV20-1	-	-	TRBJ1-5	CSAGDNNQPQHF	TGCAGTGCCGGGGACAACAATCAGCCCCAGCATTTT
TRBV7-2	-	-	TRBJ2-3	CASSSEMADTQYF	TGTGCCAGCAGCTCAGAGATGGCAGATACGCAGTATTTT
TRBV7-9	TRBD1	few	TRBJ1-6	CASSSGQDINSPLHF	TGTGCCAGCAGCTCCGGACAGGACATTAATTCACCCCTCCACTTT
TRBV7-2	TRBD1	few	TRBJ2-3	CASSLDVTGTATDTQYF	TGTGCCAGCAGCTTGGATGTTACCGGGACAGCTACAGATACGCAGTATTTT
TRBV28	-	-	TRBJ1-6	CANSLTGQIIRSPLHF	TGTGCCAACAGTTTAACAGGGCAAATCATTAGGTCACCCCTCCACTTT
TRBV5-1	-	-	TRBJ2-3	CASSEQVTDTQYF	TGCGCCAGCAGCGAACAGGTCACAGATACGCAGTATTTT
TRBV6-1	TRBD2	few	TRBJ2-3	CASSELGLAGGTDTQYF	TGTGCCAGCAGTGAATTGGGGCTAGCGGGGGGCACAGATACGCAGTATTTT
TRBV7-9	-	few	TRBJ2-1	CASSRPGLYNEQFF	TGTGCCAGCAGCCGCCCGGGCCTTTACAATGAGCAGTTCTTC
TRBV6-5	-	-	TRBJ2-5	CASSYSLAGTQKGTQYF	TGTGCCAGCAGTTACTCCCTCGCCGGGACCCAGAAGGGGACCCAGTACTTC
TRBV4-3	TRBD1	few	TRBJ1-2	CASSQEGQGADNYGYTF	TGCGCCAGCAGCCAAGAGGGACAGGGGGCGGATAACTATGGCTACACCTTC
TRBV5-5	TRBD1	-	TRBJ1-4	CASSLGIGTGHEKLFF	TGTGCCAGCAGCTTGGGAATAGGGACAGGGCACGAAAAACTGTTTTTT
TRBV4-3	-	many	TRBJ2-7	CASSQATSSYEQYF	TGCGCCAGCAGCCAAGCCACCTCCTCCTACGAGCAGTACTTC
TRBV29-1	-	-	TRBJ1-2	CSVVVWNYGYTF	TGCAGCGTTGTCGTGTGGAACTATGGCTACACCTTC
TRBV2	-	few	TRBJ1-2	CASSVSRDGYGYTF	TGTGCCAGCAGTGTCAGCCGGGACGGCTATGGCTATACCTTC